The clone carrying this T cell receptor (beta chain) was observed a few times. Trimming took off 4 bases at V and 3 bases at J, with 25 bases between the two ends. Germline assignment: CDR1 MGHRA and CDR2 YSYEKL. The CDR3 loop spans 18 amino acids. This sample was taken from a study of T cell changes during pregnancy in multiple sclerosis. Clones were read by immunoSEQ multiplex PCR, and TCRdb kept only the in-frame ones, dropping some. The sample holds around 69,000 clones; around nine tenths are singletons and the top ten take approximately 2%. This chain connects TRBV4-1 to TRBJ2-7; the D gene is possibly TRBD2 (6 bases). Sequencing used peripheral blood, obtained in the second trimester of pregnancy. This receptor was identified in a female donor in good health, enrolled as a control in a pregnancy study. The CDR3 region has the DNA TGCGCCAGCAGCCCCAGACCCGCGGCGGGACCCAGCCGCTACGAGCAGTACTTC. Residues: CASSPRPAAGPSRYEQYF.